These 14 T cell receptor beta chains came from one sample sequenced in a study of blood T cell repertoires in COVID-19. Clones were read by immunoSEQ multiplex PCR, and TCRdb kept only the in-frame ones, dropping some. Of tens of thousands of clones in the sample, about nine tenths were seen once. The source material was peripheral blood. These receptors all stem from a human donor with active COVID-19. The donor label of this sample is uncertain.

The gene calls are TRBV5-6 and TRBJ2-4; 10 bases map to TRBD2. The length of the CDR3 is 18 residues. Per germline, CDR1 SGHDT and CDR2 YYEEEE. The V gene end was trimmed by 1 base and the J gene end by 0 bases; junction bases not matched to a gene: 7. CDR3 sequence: CASSLMASGGLAKNIQYF. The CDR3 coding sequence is TGTGCCAGCAGCTTGATGGCTAGCGGGGGCTTAGCCAAAAACATTCAGTACTTC. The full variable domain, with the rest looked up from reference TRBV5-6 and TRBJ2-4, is DAGVTQSPTHLIKTRGQQVTLRCSPKSGHDTVSWYQQALGQGPQFIFQYYEEEERQRGNFPDRFSGHQFPNYSSELNVNALLLGDSALYLCASSLMASGGLAKNIQYFGAGTRLSVL.

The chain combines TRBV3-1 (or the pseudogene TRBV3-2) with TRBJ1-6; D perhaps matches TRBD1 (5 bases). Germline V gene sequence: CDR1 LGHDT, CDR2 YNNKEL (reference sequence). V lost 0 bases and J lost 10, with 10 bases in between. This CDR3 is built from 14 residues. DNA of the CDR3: TGTGCCAGCAGCCAAGACAGGGCAAGATCACCCCTCCACTTT. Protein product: CASSQDRARSPLHF.

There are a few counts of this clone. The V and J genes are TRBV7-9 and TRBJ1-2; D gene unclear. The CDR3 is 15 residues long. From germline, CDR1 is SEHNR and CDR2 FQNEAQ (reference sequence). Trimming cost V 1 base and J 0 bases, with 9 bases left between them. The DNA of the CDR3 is TGTGCCAGCAGCTTAGGGGCAGCTTCTAACTATGGCTACACCTTC. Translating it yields CASSLGAASNYGYTF.

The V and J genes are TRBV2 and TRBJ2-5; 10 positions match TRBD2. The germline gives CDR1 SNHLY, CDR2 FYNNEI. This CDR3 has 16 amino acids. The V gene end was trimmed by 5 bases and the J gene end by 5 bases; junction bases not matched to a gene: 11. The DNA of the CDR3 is TGTGCCAGCAGTCCAAGCGGGGGGGCCCGGTCGGAGACCCAGTACTTC. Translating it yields CASSPSGGARSETQYF.

CDR3 residues: CASSFTSVNEQFF. CDR3 bases: TGTGCCAGCAGCTTTACGAGCGTCAATGAGCAGTTCTTC. The chain joins TRBV7-3 to TRBJ2-1; D ambiguous. CDR1 and CDR2 (germline): SGHTA, FQGTGA. The length of the CDR3 is 13 residues. V gave up 3 bases and J gave up 6 bases, with 9 bases separating them. Full variable domain (remainder filled in from reference TRBV7-3 and TRBJ2-1): GAGVSQTPSNKVTEKGKYVELRCDPISGHTALYWYRQSLGQGPEFLIYFQGTGAADDSGLPNDRFFAVRPEGSVSTLKIQRTERGDSAVYLCASSFTSVNEQFFGPGTRLTVL.

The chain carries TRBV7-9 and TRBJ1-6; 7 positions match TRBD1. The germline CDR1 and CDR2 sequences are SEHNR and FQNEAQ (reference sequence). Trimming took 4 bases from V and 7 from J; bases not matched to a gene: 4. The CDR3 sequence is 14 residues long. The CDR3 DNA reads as TGTGCCAGCAGCTCACAGGGGCTAAATTCACCCCTCCACTTT. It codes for CASSSQGLNSPLHF.

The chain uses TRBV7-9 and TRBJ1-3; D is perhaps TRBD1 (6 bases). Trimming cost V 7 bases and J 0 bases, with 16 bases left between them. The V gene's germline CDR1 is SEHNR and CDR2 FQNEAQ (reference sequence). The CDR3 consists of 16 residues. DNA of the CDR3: TGTGCCAGCACCCAAGCGGGGGGGGCCTCTGGAAACACCATATATTTT. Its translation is CASTQAGGASGNTIYF. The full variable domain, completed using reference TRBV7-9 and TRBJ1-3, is DTGVSQNPRHKITKRGQNVTFRCDPISEHNRLYWYRQTLGQGPEFLTYFQNEAQLEKSRLLSDRFSAERPKGSFSTLEIQRTEQGDSAMYLCASTQAGGASGNTIYFGEGSWLTVV.

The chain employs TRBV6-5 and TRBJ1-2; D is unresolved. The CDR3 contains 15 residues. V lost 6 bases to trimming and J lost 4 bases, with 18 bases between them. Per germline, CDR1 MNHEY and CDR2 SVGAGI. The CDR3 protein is CASRPGGAVVYGYTF. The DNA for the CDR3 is TGTGCCAGCAGGCCCGGCGGAGCGGTTGTCTATGGCTACACCTTC.

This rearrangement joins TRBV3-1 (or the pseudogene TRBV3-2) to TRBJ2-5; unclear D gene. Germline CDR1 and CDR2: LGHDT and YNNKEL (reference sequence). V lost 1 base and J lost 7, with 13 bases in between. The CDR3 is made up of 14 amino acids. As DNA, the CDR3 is TGTGCCAGCAGCCAAGCAGGCACCATAGGGACCCAGTACTTC. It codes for CASSQAGTIGTQYF.

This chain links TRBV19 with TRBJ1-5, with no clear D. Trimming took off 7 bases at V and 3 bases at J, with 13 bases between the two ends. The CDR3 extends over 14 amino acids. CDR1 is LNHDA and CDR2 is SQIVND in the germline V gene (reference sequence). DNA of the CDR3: TGTGCCAGTACTCCCTCGCAGTCCAATCAGCCCCAGCATTTT. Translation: CASTPSQSNQPQHF.

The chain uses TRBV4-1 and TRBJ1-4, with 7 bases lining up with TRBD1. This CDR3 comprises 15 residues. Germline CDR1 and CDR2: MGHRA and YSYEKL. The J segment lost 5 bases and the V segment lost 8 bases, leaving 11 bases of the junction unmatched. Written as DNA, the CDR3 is TGCGCCAGCCGAGAAACGGGACAGAGGAATGAAAAACTGTTTTTT. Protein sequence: CASRETGQRNEKLFF.

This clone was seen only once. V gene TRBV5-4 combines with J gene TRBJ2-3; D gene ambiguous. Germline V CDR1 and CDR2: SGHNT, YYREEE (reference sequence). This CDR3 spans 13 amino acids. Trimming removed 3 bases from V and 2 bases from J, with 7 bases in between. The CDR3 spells CASSSFYTDTQYF. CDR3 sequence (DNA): TGTGCCAGCAGCTCCTTTTACACAGATACGCAGTATTTT.

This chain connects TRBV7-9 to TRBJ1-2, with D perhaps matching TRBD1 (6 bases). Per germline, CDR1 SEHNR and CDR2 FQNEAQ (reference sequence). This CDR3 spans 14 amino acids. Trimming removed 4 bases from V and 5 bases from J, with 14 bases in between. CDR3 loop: CASSWEQGGYGYTF. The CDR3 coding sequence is TGTGCCAGCAGCTGGGAACAGGGAGGGTATGGCTACACCTTC.

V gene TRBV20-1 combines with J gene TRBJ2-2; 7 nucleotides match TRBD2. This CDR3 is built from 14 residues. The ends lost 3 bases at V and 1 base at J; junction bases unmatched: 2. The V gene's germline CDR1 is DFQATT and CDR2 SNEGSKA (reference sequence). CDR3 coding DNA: TGCAGTGCTAGTTCGGGGGGGAACACCGGGGAGCTGTTTTTT. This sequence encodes CSASSGGNTGELFF.